This section outlines one T cell receptor (beta chain) sequence together with its context. The data were obtained in a study of cytomegalovirus exposure and HLA in healthy donors. For the study at large: A prior analysis found 117 million unique TCR beta sequences from 150 million to 200 million T cells.

PCR primers comprised 60 Vbeta and 13 Jbeta primers. Clones were read by immunoSEQ multiplex PCR, and TCRdb kept only the in-frame ones, dropping some. Its table records some 120,000 clones. CDR1 is MGHDK and CDR2 is SYGVNS in the germline V gene. The CDR3 totals 14 residues. Unmatched junction bases numbered 5, after V lost 4 bases and J lost 7 bases. This TCR was sampled from a man aged 30-40 years in good health and CMV-seronegative. Input material: PBMCs. V gene TRBV25-1 combines with J gene TRBJ2-7; 12 nucleotides line up with TRBD2. The DNA for the CDR3 is TGTGCCAGCAGTGGCGGACTAGCGGGAAGAGAGCAGTACTTC. Protein sequence: CASSGGLAGREQYF.